This T cell receptor beta chain was sequenced for a study of vaccination and CD4 T cells after COVID-19. Study context: Investigators took post-vaccine samples a median 72 days after dose two, within a range of 14 to 241. From HCoV-229E, HCoV-OC43, HCoV-NL63 and SARS-CoV-2, overlapping spike peptides were used to stimulate the cells. Study observations and caveats: Researchers report that 304 of 307 vaccine-specific clones in convalescent patients proved spike mono-reactive.

In regard to this clonotype: The antigen is undetermined.

Losses at the gene ends were 5 bases for V and 11 bases for J; bases not matched to a gene: 6. Germline-derived CDR1 and CDR2 are DFQATT and SNEGSKA (reference sequence). The CDR3 extends over 11 amino acids. The treatment is: roughly 10-day PBMC culture with coronavirus spike peptide pools or control peptides (ViraFEST assay). Fewer than 2.5 million PBMCs per well were cultured with approximately 9.8 IU/ml IL-2 and 10 ug/ml peptide pools. The Oncomine TCR Beta short-read assay was applied to DNA of cultured CD4+ T cells. TCRdb called the PCR reads again in MiXCR, with one record for every CDR3 protein. The table shows more than 7,500 distinct CDR3 sequences, with about 49% occurring only once.

What was sequenced was CD4+ T cells from blood, cultured in vitro. This TCR derives from a human donor who had recovered from COVID-19. This chain links TRBV20-1 with TRBJ1-1, with 9 bases identical to TRBD1. The CDR3 sequence is CSAVDRGTAFF. The CDR3 nucleotides read TGCAGTGCTGTAGACAGGGGGACGGCTTTCTTT.